These 25 T cell receptor beta chains share one sample of origin, sequenced in a study of T cells after yellow fever vaccination. TCRdb redid the calling of the 5' RACE reads with MiXCR, one entry per CDR3 protein. The table lists about 200,000 distinct CDR3 sequences, 3% to 4% of them singletons. Sequences were derived from CD4+ T cells sorted from PBMCs, sampled 10 days after the yellow fever booster vaccination. Receptor source: a man younger than 35 who received the YFV17D yellow fever vaccine.

At least ten counts were recorded for this clonotype. The V call is TRBV7-2, the J call TRBJ1-1, with unresolved D. The germline V gene has CDR1 SGHTA and CDR2 FQGNSA. With 2 bases removed from V and 11 bases from J, the gap between germline ends came to 15 bases. The CDR3 is 13 residues long. The CDR3 loop reads CASSLTFLSQAFF. For the CDR3, the DNA is TGTGCCAGCAGCTTAACGTTCCTGTCCCAGGCTTTCTTT. The variable domain in full, with the rest retrieved from reference TRBV7-2 and TRBJ1-1, is GAGVSQSPSNKVTEKGKDVELRCDPISGHTALYWYRQSLGQGLEFLIYFQGNSAPDKSGLPSDRFSAERTGGSVSTLTIQRTQQEDSAVYLCASSLTFLSQAFFGQGTRLTVV.

This clonotype showed up just a few times. The chain joins TRBV9 to TRBJ1-2, with no clear D. The germline V gene encodes CDR1 SGDLS and CDR2 YYNGEE. There are 14 residues in the CDR3. Trimming shortened V by 0 bases and J by 4 bases, and 10 bases separated the two germline ends. The CDR3 DNA sequence: TGTGCCAGCAGCGTAGAAGAGGGCCTCTATGGCTACACCTTC. Its protein is CASSVEEGLYGYTF.

This clonotype was observed a handful of times. The chain uses TRBV28 and TRBJ2-4; 8 bases line up with TRBD1. The ends lost 4 bases at V and 8 bases at J; junction bases unmatched: 10. This CDR3 is 15 amino acids long. Germline CDR1 is MDHEN and CDR2 is SYDVKM. CDR3: CASSSETGVGHIQYF. DNA of the CDR3: TGTGCCAGCAGTTCAGAGACAGGGGTCGGTCACATTCAGTACTTC.

At least ten counts were recorded for this clonotype. This chain uses TRBV15 with TRBJ2-1, with 7 bases fitting TRBD1. The junction had 4 bases not matched to a gene; V was cut back by 5 bases and J by 3 bases. The CDR3 is 14 residues long. CDR1 and CDR2 from the germline V gene are LNHNV and YYDKDF (reference sequence). For the CDR3, the DNA is TGTGCCACCAGCCCGGGACAGAGCTACAATGAGCAGTTCTTC. Its protein is CATSPGQSYNEQFF.

This chain joins TRBV4-2 and TRBJ2-5, with D possibly being TRBD2 (6 bases). The CDR3 runs to 15 residues. The germline V gene encodes CDR1 LGHNA and CDR2 YNFKEQ. The V end lost 0 bases, the J end lost 7 bases, and 15 bases lay between the germline ends. This CDR3 reads CASSQEGPAGLTQYF. The CDR3 region has the DNA TGTGCCAGCAGCCAAGAGGGCCCGGCGGGGTTGACCCAGTACTTC.

This clonotype was seen many times. The V call is TRBV4-3, the J call TRBJ2-7, with 8 bases identical to TRBD1. CDR3 length: 16 amino acids. V gave up 3 bases and J gave up 2 bases; unmatched junction bases: 9. The germline gives CDR1 LGHNA, CDR2 YSLEER. The CDR3 region has the DNA TGCGCCAGCAGCCACCTCGCAGGACAGGGAGCCTACGAGCAGTACTTC. Its protein is CASSHLAGQGAYEQYF.

J is TRBJ1-6 and V is TRBV12-3 or TRBV12-4; TRBD1 aligns across 7 bases. CDR3 length equals 13 residues. V lost 6 bases and J lost 8; bases outside the gene matches: 4. The CDR3 reads CASSPDRHSPLHF. The CDR3 DNA reads as TGTGCCAGCAGCCCGGACAGGCATTCACCCCTCCACTTT.

This clonotype was counted many times. The chain recombines TRBV28 with TRBJ2-4; 9 nucleotides agree with TRBD1. The CDR3 is 15 amino acids. Germline CDR1 MDHEN, CDR2 SYDVKM. The V and J ends lost 6 bases and 9 bases, in that order; junction bases with no gene match: 12. CDR3 amino acids: CASSSGTGPFGIQYF. As DNA, the CDR3 is TGTGCCAGCAGCTCCGGGACAGGGCCGTTTGGCATTCAGTACTTC.

The chain has TRBV11-2 and TRBJ2-6, with D perhaps TRBD2 (5 bases). The germline V and J ends were trimmed by 1 base and 2 bases, with 9 bases remaining between them. Germline CDR1 reads SGHAT; CDR2 reads FQNNGV. This CDR3 is built from 16 residues. The DNA for the CDR3 is TGTGCCAGCAGCTTAGCGGAGGTCCCTGGGGCCAACGTCCTGACTTTC. Translating gives CASSLAEVPGANVLTF.

This clonotype has more than one count but fewer than ten. The chain employs TRBV7-8 and TRBJ2-4; 13 positions agree with TRBD2. The germline V gene has CDR1 SGHVS and CDR2 FQNEAQ. V lost 4 bases, J lost 1 base, and 10 bases stayed unmatched. The CDR3 covers 19 residues. This chain's CDR3 is CASSSRTSGGPGAKNIQYF. The CDR3 nucleotides read TGTGCCAGCAGCTCACGGACTAGCGGGGGCCCAGGGGCCAAAAACATTCAGTACTTC.

This clonotype was observed at least ten times. The chain recombines TRBV7-7 with TRBJ2-5; D possibly corresponds to TRBD2 (6 bases). CDR1 is SSHAT and CDR2 is FNYEAQ in the germline V gene (reference sequence). This CDR3 is built from 15 residues. Trimming took off 2 bases at V and 3 bases at J, with 13 bases between the two ends. CDR3 residues: CASSLRRGSEETQYF. The CDR3 DNA reads as TGTGCCAGCAGCTTACGCCGGGGGTCCGAAGAGACCCAGTACTTC.

The rearrangement joins TRBV4-2 to TRBJ1-2, with 8 bases lining up with TRBD1. Trimming cost V 3 bases and J 4 bases; bases outside gene matches: 4. CDR1 and CDR2 (germline): LGHNA, YNFKEQ. This CDR3 is 14 amino acids long. The CDR3 bases are TGTGCCAGCAGCCAGCCCGACAGGGGCTATGGCTACACCTTC. Translating gives CASSQPDRGYGYTF.

The chain recombines TRBV3-1 with TRBJ1-4; D is possibly TRBD1 (6 bases). Germline V CDR1 and CDR2: LGHDT, YNNKEL (reference sequence). V lost 4 bases, J lost 4 bases, and 10 bases lay in between. The CDR3 is 14 amino acids. Here the CDR3 reads CASSRRDINEKLFF. The CDR3 DNA reads as TGTGCCAGCAGCCGACGGGACATTAATGAAAAACTGTTTTTT.

This clonotype has more than one count but fewer than ten. The J gene is TRBJ1-3, the V gene TRBV6-5; a possible D gene is TRBD1 (6 bases). Germline CDR1 and CDR2: MNHEY and SVGAGI. The CDR3 runs to 14 residues. The V and J ends lost 6 bases and 0 bases respectively, with 9 bases between them. As DNA, the CDR3 is TGTGCCAGCAGGAAACAGGGCTCTGGAAACACCATATATTTT. The encoded protein is CASRKQGSGNTIYF.

This clonotype appeared many times. The rearrangement uses TRBV18 and TRBJ2-3, with D perhaps being TRBD1 or TRBD2 (5 bases each). The CDR3 is made up of 15 amino acids. Looked up from germline, CDR1 is KGHSH and CDR2 is LQKENI. The V end was cut by 3 bases, the J end by 4 bases, with 14 bases between. CDR3 in DNA: TGTGCCAGCTCACCCCCACGGGGCGGAGCAGATACGCAGTATTTT. Amino acid sequence: CASSPPRGGADTQYF.

This clonotype was observed at least ten times. The chain combines TRBV7-3 with TRBJ2-2; D is tentatively TRBD1 or TRBD2 (5 bases each). Trimming shortened V by 7 bases and J by 0 bases, and 15 bases separated the two germline ends. Looked up from germline, CDR1 is SGHTA and CDR2 is FQGTGA. The CDR3 spans 16 residues. The CDR3 loop is CASKRDGNPNTGELFF. CDR3 in DNA: TGTGCCAGCAAAAGGGACGGAAATCCGAACACCGGGGAGCTGTTTTTT.

This clonotype came up a few times. The chain employs TRBV12-3 or TRBV12-4 and TRBJ1-3; D is ambiguous. CDR3 length: 14 residues. V was clipped by 8 bases and J by 0 bases, with 11 bases between them. In nucleotides, the CDR3 is TGTGCCAGCGGCCCCGGGTACTCTGGAAACACCATATATTTT. Its protein product is CASGPGYSGNTIYF.

This clonotype showed up many times. V usage is TRBV29-1 and J usage is TRBJ2-1, with D tentatively TRBD1 or TRBD2 (5 bases each). This CDR3 is 15 amino acids long. Trimming cost V 7 bases and J 0 bases, with 16 bases left between them. Germline V gene lookup returns CDR1 SQVTM and CDR2 ANQGSEA. The CDR3, as DNA: TGCAGCGGGCTGACTGGGGGTAGCTCCTACAATGAGCAGTTCTTC. This encodes CSGLTGGSSYNEQFF.

This clonotype was seen only a few times. This chain joins TRBV9 and TRBJ2-1, with D perhaps matching TRBD1 or TRBD2 (7 bases each). The V end lost 6 bases, the J end lost 2 bases, and 15 bases lay between the germline ends. The CDR3 runs 15 residues. Germline V gene sequence: CDR1 SGDLS, CDR2 YYNGEE. The CDR3 region has the DNA TGTGCCAGCACCAGGGGGGGGGGCACCTACAATGAGCAGTTCTTC. The encoded protein is CASTRGGGTYNEQFF.

Only a few counts were recorded for this clonotype. The rearrangement links TRBV14 to TRBJ2-1; D ambiguous. Trimming pared 4 bases from V and 2 bases from J, leaving 12 bases between. The CDR3 is made up of 15 amino acids. Germline assignment: CDR1 SGHDN and CDR2 FVKESK. CDR3 sequence: CASSPPGLTYNEQFF. The DNA of the CDR3 is TGTGCCAGCAGCCCCCCGGGCCTTACCTACAATGAGCAGTTCTTC.

This clonotype was seen many times. The chain joins TRBV5-4 to TRBJ1-1; D is perhaps TRBD1 (6 bases). This CDR3 has 14 amino acids. V was pared by 9 bases and J by 4 bases, with 19 bases between. Germline V gene lookup returns CDR1 SGHNT and CDR2 YYREEE (reference sequence). The CDR3 here is CATGGQGSVTEAFF. The CDR3 nucleotides are TGTGCCACCGGCGGGCAGGGGTCGGTCACTGAAGCTTTCTTT.

The chain employs TRBV2 and TRBJ2-2, with TRBD2 matching over 8 bases. CDR3 length equals 14 residues. J was trimmed by 6 bases and V by 4 bases; bases with no gene match: 4. Germline loops: CDR1 SNHLY, CDR2 FYNNEI. The CDR3 DNA is TGTGCCAGCAGTGCAGCGGGGGAAGCCGGGGAGCTGTTTTTT. It yields the protein CASSAAGEAGELFF.

This clonotype occurred many times. This chain uses TRBV6-6 with TRBJ2-1, with 7 positions matching TRBD2. Germline-derived CDR1 and CDR2 are MNHNY and SVGAGI (reference sequence). J gave up 8 bases and V 5 bases, and 3 bases lay outside the gene matches. The CDR3 sequence is 12 residues long. The CDR3 is CASSIRGDEQFF. In DNA form, the CDR3 reads TGTGCCAGCAGTATACGGGGGGATGAGCAGTTCTTC.

At least ten counts were recorded for this clonotype. The chain carries TRBV20-1 and TRBJ2-2, with 7 bases that match TRBD1. CDR1 is DFQATT, CDR2 SNEGSKA, per germline (reference sequence). The CDR3 spans 13 residues. The junction had 7 bases not matched to a gene; V was cut back by 5 bases and J by 7 bases. The CDR3 sequence is CSAYQGGGGELFF. The CDR3 DNA is TGCAGTGCTTACCAAGGGGGCGGCGGGGAGCTGTTTTTT.

This clonotype was seen a handful of times. In DNA, the CDR3 is TGCGCCAGCAGCCCATTCCGGGACTTGGGCTCTGGGGCCAACGTCCTGACTTTC. It codes for CASSPFRDLGSGANVLTF. V gene TRBV5-1 combines with J gene TRBJ2-6, with D possibly being TRBD2 (6 bases). This CDR3 comprises 18 residues. Germline lookup yields CDR1 SGHRS and CDR2 YFSETQ. With 4 bases removed from V and 0 bases from J, the gap between germline ends came to 17 bases.